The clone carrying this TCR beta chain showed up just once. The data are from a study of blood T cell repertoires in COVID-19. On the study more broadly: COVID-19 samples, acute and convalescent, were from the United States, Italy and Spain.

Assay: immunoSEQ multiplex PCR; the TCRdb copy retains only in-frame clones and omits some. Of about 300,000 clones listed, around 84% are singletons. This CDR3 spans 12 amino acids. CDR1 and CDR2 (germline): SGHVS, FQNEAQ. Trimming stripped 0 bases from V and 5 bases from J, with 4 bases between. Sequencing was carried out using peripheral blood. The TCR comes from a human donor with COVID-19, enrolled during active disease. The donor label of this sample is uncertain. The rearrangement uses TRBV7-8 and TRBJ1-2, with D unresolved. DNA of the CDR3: TGTGCCAGCAGCTTAGCGACTTATGGCTACACCTTC. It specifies CASSLATYGYTF.